The T cell receptor (beta chain) under discussion was sequenced for a study of technical replicates of blood from several donors. Repertoires were generated with immunoSEQ multiplex PCR, while TCRdb's copy carries only in-frame clones and drops some. The top ten clones hold approximately 0.39% of a sample with some 82,000 clones, around 94% of them seen once. CDR1 and CDR2 (germline): SGHRS, YFSETQ. The CDR3 sequence is 15 residues long. Trimming took 7 bases from V and 5 from J; bases not matched to a gene: 9. The receptor comes from a human donor in good health. Sequencing was done on a sample of T cells isolated from PBMCs. The chain carries TRBV5-1 and TRBJ2-3; 11 bases line up with TRBD2. CDR3 sequence reads: CASGELAGVRDTQYF. CDR3 DNA: TGCGCCAGCGGTGAACTAGCGGGAGTAAGAGATACGCAGTATTTT.